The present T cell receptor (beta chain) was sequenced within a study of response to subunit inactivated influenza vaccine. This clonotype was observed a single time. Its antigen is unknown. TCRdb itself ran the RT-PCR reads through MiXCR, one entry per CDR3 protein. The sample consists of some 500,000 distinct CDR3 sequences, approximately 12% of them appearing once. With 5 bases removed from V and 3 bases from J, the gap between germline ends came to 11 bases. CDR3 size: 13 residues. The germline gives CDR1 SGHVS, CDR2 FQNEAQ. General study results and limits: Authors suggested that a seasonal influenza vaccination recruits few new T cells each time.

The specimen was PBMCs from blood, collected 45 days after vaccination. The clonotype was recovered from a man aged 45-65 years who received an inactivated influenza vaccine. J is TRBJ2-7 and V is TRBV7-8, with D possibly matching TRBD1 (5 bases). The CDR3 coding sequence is TGTGCCAGCAGCAAGACAGAAGACTACGAGCAGTACTTC. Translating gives CASSKTEDYEQYF.